This T cell receptor beta chain stems from a study of cytomegalovirus exposure and HLA in healthy donors. Study-wide background: Falling in the Caucasian-associated ancestry cluster were about four fifths of under 450 genotyped donors.

Within the sample, this clone is medium-sized. As yet, its antigen is unknown. This sample includes further DNA sequences coding for the same CDR3. Primers for the PCR totalled 60 Vbeta and 13 Jbeta. The data were produced by immunoSEQ multiplex PCR, yet TCRdb's version contains in-frame clones alone and is incomplete. Of tens of thousands of clones in the sample, over 60% are singletons; the top ten hold around 3.4%. Whole-study findings and limits: Looking again later, the authors saw that most CMV-associated TCR beta chains seemed HLA-restricted. Sequencing depth across donors, presence/absence analyses assumed, was roughly uniform. Using a false discovery rate of 0.05, a later analysis showed that around 16,000 TCR beta sequences were associated with HLA alleles.

CDR1 and CDR2 from the germline V gene are LNHDA and SQIVND (reference sequence). This CDR3 region has 15 residues. The ends lost 4 bases at V and 0 bases at J; junction bases unmatched: 1. Sequencing used PBMCs. The source is a man aged 30-40 years in good health and CMV-seronegative. The rearrangement links TRBV19 to TRBJ2-1; 9 bases fit TRBD2. DNA of the CDR3: TGTGCCAGTAGTAAGACTAGCGGCTCCTACAATGAGCAGTTCTTC. The encoded protein is CASSKTSGSYNEQFF.